The 22 T cell receptor beta chains below come from one sample, sequenced in a study of T cells after yellow fever vaccination. MiXCR, run by TCRdb on the 5' RACE reads, gives a single entry per CDR3 protein. Here the sample spans approximately 550,000 distinct CDR3 sequences, 15% to 20% being singletons. The source material was PBMCs, sampled 15 days after the yellow fever booster vaccination. These receptors all stem from a man aged 25 to 40 who received the YFV17D yellow fever vaccine.

The chain is built from TRBV12-3 or TRBV12-4 and TRBJ2-5, with D tentatively TRBD1 (5 bases). The CDR3 is 14 residues long. Deletions cut 5 bases from V and 2 bases from J, with 12 bases between. The chain's CDR3 is CASSPGIPQETQYF. DNA of the CDR3: TGTGCCAGCAGTCCAGGGATCCCACAAGAGACCCAGTACTTC.

This sequence joins TRBV5-4 and TRBJ2-5; 10 bases align to TRBD1. The CDR3 length is 15 residues. V was pared by 2 bases and J by 6 bases, with 7 bases of the junction left unmatched. Germline V gene sequence: CDR1 SGHNT, CDR2 YYREEE (reference sequence). The CDR3 sequence is CASSLTGQGPKTQYF. The CDR3 coding sequence is TGTGCCAGCAGCTTAACGGGACAGGGGCCAAAGACCCAGTACTTC.

V gene TRBV29-1 combines with J gene TRBJ2-5; 7 bases line up with TRBD2. V lost 7 bases to trimming and J lost 2 bases; unmatched junction nucleotides: 4. The CDR3 has 12 amino acids. Germline V CDR1 and CDR2: SQVTM, ANQGSEA. CDR3 protein: CSAPGLQETQYF. CDR3 nucleotide sequence: TGCAGCGCCCCGGGACTACAAGAGACCCAGTACTTC.

The sample holds a few counts of this clonotype. This chain joins TRBV6-1 and TRBJ2-4; 7 bases line up with TRBD1. Germline V CDR1 and CDR2: MNHNS, SASEGT. The V and J ends lost 6 bases and 0 bases, in that order; junction bases with no gene match: 8. CDR3 length: 16 residues. The CDR3: CASSPRQGIAKNIQYF. The CDR3 DNA reads as TGTGCCAGCAGCCCCCGACAGGGAATAGCCAAAAACATTCAGTACTTC.

There are many counts of this clonotype. The J gene is TRBJ1-4, the V gene TRBV7-8, with D maybe TRBD1 (5 bases). CDR3 length: 12 amino acids. The germline gives CDR1 SGHVS, CDR2 FQNEAQ. V was shortened by 3 bases and J by 9 bases, with 8 bases between the two germline ends. As DNA, the CDR3 is TGTGCCAGCAGCTTGGACACACAAAAACTGTTTTTT. The encoded protein is CASSLDTQKLFF. Full variable domain (missing parts from reference TRBV7-8 and TRBJ1-4): GAGVSQSPRYKVAKRGQDVALRCDPISGHVSLFWYQQALGQGPEFLTYFQNEAQLDKSGLPSDRFFAERPEGSVSTLKIQRTQQEDSAVYLCASSLDTQKLFFGSGTQLSVL.

This chain uses TRBV20-1 with TRBJ1-6; D might be TRBD1 (6 bases). Germline-derived CDR1 and CDR2 are DFQATT and SNEGSKA (reference sequence). CDR3 length equals 14 residues. Trimming removed 5 bases at V and 8 bases at J, with 16 bases between. For the CDR3, the DNA is TGCAGTGCTCGGGACATAGCCCTGGATTCACCCCTCCACTTT. Translated, it gives CSARDIALDSPLHF.

The rearrangement joins TRBV5-1 to TRBJ2-1, with TRBD2 as a possible D gene (6 bases). V was cut by 5 bases and J by 3 bases, with 21 bases left in between. Germline V CDR1 and CDR2: SGHRS, YFSETQ. The CDR3 extends over 17 amino acids. The CDR3 sequence is CASRGVAENGFYNEQFF. Written as DNA, the CDR3 is TGCGCCAGCAGGGGAGTAGCGGAGAATGGGTTCTACAATGAGCAGTTCTTC.

V usage is TRBV14 and J usage is TRBJ2-3; perhaps D is TRBD1 or TRBD2 (5 bases each). Trimming took off 3 bases at V and 2 bases at J, with 18 bases between the two ends. CDR3 length: 17 amino acids. Per the germline V gene, CDR1 is SGHDN and CDR2 is FVKESK. The CDR3 here is CASSQATGTAYTDTQYF. As DNA, the CDR3 is TGTGCCAGCAGCCAGGCCACCGGGACCGCGTACACAGATACGCAGTATTTT.

This clonotype was seen a handful of times. The V call is TRBV7-2, the J call TRBJ2-7; no clear D gene. The CDR3 contains 14 residues. Germline V CDR1 and CDR2: SGHTA, FQGNSA. V lost 3 bases and J 3 bases, leaving 12 bases between the germline ends. The CDR3 region is CASSFQGFGYEQYF. CDR3 bases: TGTGCCAGCAGCTTTCAAGGGTTTGGCTACGAGCAGTACTTC.

CDR3 bases: TGTGCCAGCAGCCCGGGACAGGGGAGCGCCAAAAACATTCAGTACTTC. This translates into CASSPGQGSAKNIQYF. The chain is built from TRBV6-1 and TRBJ2-4, with 10 nucleotides matching TRBD1. Germline V lookup: CDR1 MNHNS, CDR2 SASEGT. The CDR3 spans 16 residues. With 6 bases clipped from V and 1 base from J, the junction kept 6 bases outside the gene matches.

The gene calls are TRBV7-9 and TRBJ2-5; D remains ambiguous. CDR3 length: 14 residues. Germline CDR1 SEHNR, CDR2 FQNEAQ (reference sequence). V lost 5 bases and J 3 bases, leaving 13 bases between the germline ends. This CDR3 reads CASSPITYEETQYF. CDR3 bases: TGTGCCAGCAGCCCCATTACCTACGAAGAGACCCAGTACTTC. The full variable domain, its missing parts supplied by reference TRBV7-9 and TRBJ2-5, is DTGVSQNPRHKITKRGQNVTFRCDPISEHNRLYWYRQTLGQGPEFLTYFQNEAQLEKSRLLSDRFSAERPKGSFSTLEIQRTEQGDSAMYLCASSPITYEETQYFGPGTRLLVL.

This clonotype was counted a few times. The rearrangement links TRBV5-8 to TRBJ2-7; D uncertain. CDR3 length: 12 amino acids. Germline CDR1 is SGHTS and CDR2 is YDEGEE. Trimming cost V 3 bases and J 1 base, with 5 bases left between them. In DNA, the CDR3 is TGTGCCAGCAGCTCCAAGTCCTACGAGCAGTACTTC. Amino acid sequence: CASSSKSYEQYF.

The chain uses TRBV7-3 and TRBJ2-3; D may match TRBD1 or TRBD2 (6 bases each). The CDR3 has 14 residues. The germline V and J ends were trimmed by 5 bases and 3 bases, with 12 bases remaining between them. CDR1 SGHTA and CDR2 FQGTGA come from the germline V gene. The CDR3 reads CASSGGRVTDTQYF. For the CDR3, the DNA is TGTGCCAGCAGCGGGGGGCGGGTTACAGATACGCAGTATTTT. Full variable domain (missing parts from reference TRBV7-3 and TRBJ2-3): GAGVSQTPSNKVTEKGKYVELRCDPISGHTALYWYRQSLGQGPEFLIYFQGTGAADDSGLPNDRFFAVRPEGSVSTLKIQRTERGDSAVYLCASSGGRVTDTQYFGPGTRLTVL.

The chain combines TRBV5-1 with TRBJ2-2; TRBD2 matches 9 bases. V dropped 4 bases and J dropped 5; count of bases not matched to a gene: 9. CDR1 and CDR2 from the germline V gene are SGHRS and YFSETQ. The CDR3 loop spans 16 amino acids. The CDR3 DNA reads as TGCGCCAGCAGCCCGGCCGAAACTAGCGGGACCGGGGAGCTGTTTTTT. Translation: CASSPAETSGTGELFF. The entire variable domain, with the rest obtained from reference TRBV5-1 and TRBJ2-2, is as follows: KAGVTQTPRYLIKTRGQQVTLSCSPISGHRSVSWYQQTPGQGLQFLFEYFSETQRNKGNFPGRFSGRQFSNSRSEMNVSTLELGDSALYLCASSPAETSGTGELFFGEGSRLTVL.

This sequence joins TRBV5-4 and TRBJ2-7, with 12 bases fitting TRBD2. The ends lost 10 bases at V and 3 bases at J; junction bases unmatched: 2. Germline CDR1 is SGHNT and CDR2 is YYREEE (reference sequence). The CDR3 is 12 amino acids. The CDR3 region has the DNA TGTGCCGCGGGACTAGCGGGCTACGAGCAGTACTTC. It encodes CAAGLAGYEQYF.

This chain connects TRBV7-2 to TRBJ2-1, with 9 bases matching TRBD2. Germline assignment: CDR1 SGHTA and CDR2 FQGNSA. This CDR3 is built from 16 residues. V lost 1 base, J lost 5 bases, and 6 bases stayed unmatched. The CDR3 DNA sequence: TGTGCCAGCAGCTTAGACCGACTAGCGGCCAACAATGAGCAGTTCTTC. Its protein is CASSLDRLAANNEQFF.

This clonotype has just a few counts. The rearrangement uses TRBV7-2 and TRBJ1-4, with TRBD1 matching over 7 bases. The CDR3 has 19 amino acids. Germline-derived CDR1 and CDR2 are SGHTA and FQGNSA. Germline trimming cut 0 bases from V and 3 bases from J; bases unmatched to any gene: 13. The CDR3 DNA follows: TGTGCCAGCAGCTTAGCTCGGGACAGTTTCCTGGGGGCTAATGAAAAACTGTTTTTT. This sequence encodes CASSLARDSFLGANEKLFF.

The chain links TRBV3-1 to TRBJ2-7, with 13 bases fitting TRBD2. This CDR3 contains 15 residues. Trimming took 6 bases from V and 4 from J; bases not matched to a gene: 6. CDR1 is LGHDT, CDR2 YNNKEL, per germline (reference sequence). The CDR3 DNA follows: TGTGCCAGCAGTGGACTAGCGGGAGTAGGATACGAGCAGTACTTC. The encoded protein is CASSGLAGVGYEQYF.

The V gene is TRBV28, the J gene TRBJ2-7; TRBD1 agrees at 7 bases. This CDR3 region has 14 residues. Germline CDR1 is MDHEN and CDR2 is SYDVKM. The J segment lost 2 bases and the V segment lost 4 bases, leaving 5 bases of the junction unmatched. The CDR3 protein is CASSWGTVPYEQYF. The CDR3 nucleotides read TGTGCCAGCAGTTGGGGGACAGTTCCCTACGAGCAGTACTTC. Full variable domain (remainder filled in from reference TRBV28 and TRBJ2-7): DVKVTQSSRYLVKRTGEKVFLECVQDMDHENMFWYRQDPGLGLRLIYFSYDVKMKEKGDIPEGYSVSREKKERFSLILESASTNQTSMYLCASSWGTVPYEQYFGPGTRLTVT.

This chain connects TRBV18 to TRBJ2-5, with TRBD1 matching over 9 bases. The germline V gene encodes CDR1 KGHSH and CDR2 LQKENI. V trimming: 5 bases; J trimming: 1 base; junction bases outside the gene matches: 11. This CDR3 region has 17 residues. CDR3 nucleotide sequence: TGTGCCAGCTCAACCACACGGGACAGGGTCTTCCAAGAGACCCAGTACTTC. Translated, it gives CASSTTRDRVFQETQYF.

V is TRBV20-1 and J is TRBJ2-1; 10 positions match TRBD2. CDR3 length: 18 amino acids. Germline V gene lookup returns CDR1 DFQATT and CDR2 SNEGSKA (reference sequence). J lost 0 bases, V lost 0 bases, and 8 bases had no gene match. For the CDR3, the DNA is TGCAGTGCTAGAGATCTACTAGCGGGGATACGCTCCTACAATGAGCAGTTCTTC. This gives the protein CSARDLLAGIRSYNEQFF.

The chain carries TRBV20-1 and TRBJ2-3; 8 positions match TRBD2. The CDR3 length is 14 residues. Per the germline V gene, CDR1 is DFQATT and CDR2 is SNEGSKA (reference sequence). Trimming at V came to 6 bases and at J to 6 bases, leaving 11 bases not matched to a gene. CDR3 protein: CSAILAAKGDTQYF. The CDR3 DNA sequence: TGCAGTGCCATACTAGCGGCGAAAGGTGATACGCAGTATTTT.